The 29 T cell receptor beta chains reported below all come from one sample, sequenced in a study of cytomegalovirus exposure and HLA in healthy donors. Amplification used 60 Vbeta primers and 13 Jbeta primers. Assay used: immunoSEQ multiplex PCR; TCRdb lists only in-frame clones, some missing. Seen here are about 150,000 clones, about 80% observed once, and the top ten hold about an eighth. The material sequenced was PBMCs. The receptors derive from a man aged 35 to 55 in good health and CMV-seropositive.

This clone has more than one count but fewer than ten. V usage is TRBV13 and J usage is TRBJ2-7; 10 positions agree with TRBD1. Germline values: CDR1 PRHDT, CDR2 FYEKMQ (reference sequence). V shed 5 bases and J 6 bases; nucleotides not matched to a gene: 10. There are 15 residues in the CDR3. The CDR3 here is CASSRKSGQGPEQYF. The CDR3 region has the DNA TGTGCCAGCAGCCGTAAATCGGGACAGGGGCCCGAGCAGTACTTC.

Concerning this clone: The junction differs from germline at one of its ends, possibly a read error. The rearrangement joins TRBV2 to TRBJ2-5; D may be TRBD1 (6 bases). Germline CDR1 reads SNHLY; CDR2 reads FYNNEI. CDR3 size: 14 residues. The CDR3 loop reads CASSESPGVEAQYF. The CDR3 DNA sequence: TGTGCCAGCAGTGAGTCCCCAGGGGTAGAGGCCCAGTACTTC.

This CDR3 is CASSPLAPNYGYTF. CDR3 bases: TGTGCCAGCAGCCCATTGGCCCCTAACTATGGCTACACCTTC. This sequence joins TRBV27 and TRBJ1-2; D is uncertain. The V gene's germline CDR1 is MNHEY and CDR2 SMNVEV (reference sequence). CDR3 size: 14 residues. V was shortened by 6 bases and J by 0 bases, with 11 bases between the two germline ends.

The V gene is TRBV6-1, the J gene TRBJ2-7; 8 bases are a match to TRBD2. With 11 bases clipped from V and 3 bases from J, the junction kept 9 bases outside the gene matches. Germline V CDR1 and CDR2: MNHNS, SASEGT. The CDR3 is 13 amino acids. CDR3 sequence (DNA): TGTGCCGGGTTAGCGGGATTCGGCTACGAGCAGTACTTC. It specifies CAGLAGFGYEQYF.

The CDR3 spells CASKTSGITGELFF. The CDR3 DNA is TGTGCCAGCAAAACTAGCGGGATTACCGGGGAGCTGTTTTTT. The J gene is TRBJ2-2, the V gene TRBV19; 10 bases agree with TRBD2. J was trimmed by 5 bases and V by 9 bases; bases with no gene match: 6. The V gene's germline CDR1 is LNHDA and CDR2 SQIVND (reference sequence). There are 14 residues in the CDR3. The whole variable domain, filled in from reference TRBV19 and TRBJ2-2, reads DGGITQSPKYLFRKEGQNVTLSCEQNLNHDAMYWYRQDPGQGLRLIYYSQIVNDFQKGDIAEGYSVSREKKESFPLTVTSAQKNPTAFYLCASKTSGITGELFFGEGSRLTVL.

The chain recombines TRBV15 with TRBJ1-2, with 7 bases lining up with TRBD1. The CDR3 loop spans 15 amino acids. Germline CDR1 reads LNHNV; CDR2 reads YYDKDF (reference sequence). V lost 5 bases and J lost 5; bases outside the gene matches: 11. The chain's CDR3 is CATSPSTGRPYGYTF. CDR3 bases: TGTGCCACCAGCCCTTCGACAGGGAGGCCGTATGGCTACACCTTC.

The table lists this clone with a few counts. CDR3 DNA: TGTGCCAGTAGTAGAGGGACAGAGGTAGATACGCAGTATTTT. The encoded protein is CASSRGTEVDTQYF. The V and J genes are TRBV19 and TRBJ2-3, with 7 bases identical to TRBD1. The CDR3 covers 14 residues. The V segment lost 4 bases and the J segment 5 bases; nucleotides outside the gene matches: 6. Germline loops: CDR1 LNHDA, CDR2 SQIVND (reference sequence).

The genes are TRBV28 and TRBJ2-7; 10 bases match TRBD1. The CDR3 runs to 15 residues. With 6 bases clipped from V and 3 bases from J, the junction kept 8 bases outside the gene matches. The germline V gene encodes CDR1 MDHEN and CDR2 SYDVKM. CDR3: CASRPGTGVYYEQYF. CDR3 nucleotides: TGTGCCAGCAGACCCGGGACAGGGGTATACTACGAGCAGTACTTC.

The chain recombines TRBV28 with TRBJ1-3, with D unclear. Germline CDR1 MDHEN, CDR2 SYDVKM. There are 14 residues in the CDR3. Trimming took 4 bases from V and 0 from J, leaving 7 bases between them. CDR3 sequence: CASSSGSSGNTIYF. DNA of the CDR3: TGTGCCAGCAGTTCCGGGTCCTCTGGAAACACCATATATTTT.

The genes are TRBV2 and TRBJ1-4; TRBD1 matches at 9 bases. The germline CDR1 and CDR2 sequences are SNHLY and FYNNEI. The V segment lost 5 bases and the J segment 8 bases; nucleotides outside the gene matches: 6. CDR3 size: 14 residues. Written as DNA, the CDR3 is TGTGCCAGCAGTTCCGGGACAGGGATAGAAAAACTGTTTTTT. As protein: CASSSGTGIEKLFF.

V and J are TRBV9 and TRBJ1-1; D call uncertain. V dropped 1 base and J dropped 1 base, with 8 bases sitting between them. The CDR3 has 14 amino acids. The germline CDR1 and CDR2 sequences are SGDLS and YYNGEE. The CDR3 is CASSVTQANTEAFF. CDR3 bases: TGTGCCAGCAGCGTAACGCAGGCGAACACTGAAGCTTTCTTT.

V and J are TRBV5-1 and TRBJ2-1, with 10 bases fitting TRBD2. The V segment lost 4 bases and the J segment 0 bases; nucleotides outside the gene matches: 28. In germline, CDR1 is SGHRS, CDR2 YFSETQ. CDR3 length: 24 amino acids. CDR3 sequence reads: CASSPRGGGGLAGAYLSSYNEQFF. For the CDR3, the DNA is TGCGCCAGCAGCCCACGCGGGGGGGGCGGCCTAGCGGGAGCCTACCTTAGCTCCTACAATGAGCAGTTCTTC.

V gene TRBV4-3 combines with J gene TRBJ2-3; TRBD2 matches at 12 bases. The CDR3 covers 16 residues. Per the germline V gene, CDR1 is LGHNA and CDR2 is YSLEER. Trimming took 5 bases from V and 3 from J; bases not matched to a gene: 6. The CDR3 DNA follows: TGCGCCAGCAGCAGGTTGACTAGCGGGAGAACAGATACGCAGTATTTT. Encoded protein: CASSRLTSGRTDTQYF.

The J gene is TRBJ2-7, the V gene TRBV18, with D maybe TRBD1 (5 bases). The V end lost 2 bases, the J end lost 2 bases, and 10 bases lay between the germline ends. The CDR3 has 14 amino acids. CDR1 KGHSH and CDR2 LQKENI come from the germline V gene. CDR3 residues: CASSPKGKTYEQYF. DNA for the CDR3: TGTGCCAGCTCACCAAAGGGGAAGACCTACGAGCAGTACTTC.

The V and J genes are TRBV20-1 and TRBJ2-5; the D is unclear. CDR3 size: 11 residues. With 1 base removed from V and 5 bases from J, the gap between germline ends came to 5 bases. CDR1 and CDR2 (germline): DFQATT, SNEGSKA (reference sequence). This chain's CDR3 is CSARGAETQYF. Written as DNA, the CDR3 is TGCAGTGCTAGAGGGGCCGAGACCCAGTACTTC.

The chain uses TRBV6-1 and TRBJ2-7; 8 bases are a match to TRBD1. The CDR3 runs 13 residues. Germline-derived CDR1 and CDR2 are MNHNS and SASEGT. V shed 6 bases, J shed 2 bases, and the junction held 3 bases outside the gene matches. The CDR3 sequence: CASRWTGTYEQYF. The CDR3 DNA reads TGTGCCAGCAGATGGACAGGGACCTACGAGCAGTACTTC.

This rearrangement joins TRBV19 to TRBJ1-5; D may be TRBD1 (6 bases). V gave up 2 bases and J gave up 5 bases, with 10 bases separating them. This CDR3 has 14 residues. The germline V gene encodes CDR1 LNHDA and CDR2 SQIVND (reference sequence). In DNA, the CDR3 is TGTGCCAGTAGTATATGGGGGCAATATCAGCCCCAGCATTTT. It encodes CASSIWGQYQPQHF.

The CDR3 region has the DNA TGCGCCAGCAGCTTTAGGGGACACAGTTCTCAAGAGACCCAGTACTTC. Encoded protein: CASSFRGHSSQETQYF. The J gene is TRBJ2-5, the V gene TRBV5-1, with D possibly matching TRBD1 (6 bases). Germline CDR1 is SGHRS and CDR2 is YFSETQ. The V and J ends lost 2 bases and 2 bases respectively, with 16 bases between them. The CDR3 has 16 amino acids.

This rearrangement joins TRBV6-5 to TRBJ2-1; D might be TRBD2 (5 bases). CDR1 is MNHEY and CDR2 is SVGAGI in the germline V gene. CDR3 length: 16 residues. V lost 0 bases and J 12 bases, leaving 21 bases between the germline ends. CDR3 sequence reads: CASSYSILKSGSAQFF. In nucleotides, the CDR3 is TGTGCCAGCAGTTACTCGATTTTGAAGTCGGGATCCGCGCAGTTCTTC.

The chain recombines TRBV18 with TRBJ1-3; 8 positions agree with TRBD1. This CDR3 is 15 amino acids long. J was trimmed by 4 bases and V by 3 bases; bases with no gene match: 5. Germline V gene lookup returns CDR1 KGHSH and CDR2 LQKENI. The DNA for the CDR3 is TGTGCCAGCTCACCCCAGGGGGCGCTCGGAAACACCATATATTTT. Encoded protein: CASSPQGALGNTIYF.

V is TRBV4-3 and J is TRBJ2-1; 9 nucleotides line up with TRBD1. Germline V gene sequence: CDR1 LGHNA, CDR2 YSLEER. The CDR3 contains 15 residues. V was pared by 1 base and J by 5 bases, with 3 bases of the junction left unmatched. CDR3: CASSQGWTGDNEQFF. The CDR3 nucleotides read TGCGCCAGCAGCCAAGGCTGGACAGGGGACAATGAGCAGTTCTTC.

The genes are TRBV7-9 and TRBJ2-5; possible D gene TRBD1, 5 bases. Germline CDR1 SEHNR, CDR2 FQNEAQ (reference sequence). V was cut by 6 bases and J by 3 bases, with 14 bases left in between. The CDR3 is 14 amino acids. DNA of the CDR3: TGTGCCAGCAGAATGAAGGGGCCGAAAGAGACCCAGTACTTC. It is translated as CASRMKGPKETQYF.

This clone appeared once. CDR3 sequence: CASMELAKNIQYF. The DNA of the CDR3 is TGTGCCAGCATGGAGCTGGCCAAAAACATTCAGTACTTC. V is TRBV5-4 and J is TRBJ2-4; no clear D. The ends were cut back, 6 bases at V and 1 base at J, with 8 bases in the middle. Germline assignment: CDR1 SGHNT and CDR2 YYREEE (reference sequence). The CDR3 has 13 amino acids.

This chain uses TRBV10-3 with TRBJ2-1; 9 nucleotides line up with TRBD2. The CDR3 is 15 amino acids. Germline CDR1 ENHRY, CDR2 SYGVKD. V was clipped by 6 bases and J by 8 bases; unmatched bases: 11. The CDR3: CAIRKAGGGLDEQFF. CDR3 nucleotides: TGTGCCATCAGAAAGGCGGGAGGGGGGTTGGATGAGCAGTTCTTC.

J is TRBJ2-1 and V is TRBV5-1, with 10 bases aligning to TRBD2. The CDR3 totals 17 residues. Germline V gene sequence: CDR1 SGHRS, CDR2 YFSETQ. The junction had 9 bases not matched to a gene; V was cut back by 0 bases and J by 6 bases. The CDR3 DNA reads as TGCGCCAGCAGCTTGGAAACTAGCGGGGAGTACCCCAATGAGCAGTTCTTC. This codes for CASSLETSGEYPNEQFF.

The chain links TRBV6-1 to TRBJ2-3, with D unresolved. V dropped 3 bases and J dropped 4 bases, with 5 bases sitting between them. Germline values: CDR1 MNHNS, CDR2 SASEGT. This CDR3 comprises 12 residues. CDR3 DNA sequence: TGTGCCAGCAGTGAGCGTTCAGATACGCAGTATTTT. Amino acids: CASSERSDTQYF.

The chain carries TRBV5-1 and TRBJ1-1, with a tentative D call TRBD1 (5 bases). V gave up 3 bases and J gave up 5 bases, with 14 bases separating them. Germline loops: CDR1 SGHRS, CDR2 YFSETQ. The CDR3 is 14 residues long. The CDR3 DNA follows: TGCGCCAGCAGCTGGCGGGGCCCCGAGACTGAAGCTTTCTTT. It yields the protein CASSWRGPETEAFF.

The gene calls are TRBV2 and TRBJ1-4; 8 bases are shared with TRBD1. Germline V gives CDR1 SNHLY, CDR2 FYNNEI. The trim removed 7 bases at V and 4 bases at J, leaving 5 bases unmatched. This CDR3 comprises 14 residues. In DNA, the CDR3 is TGTGCCAGCACCTCGACAGGGGTTAATGAAAAACTGTTTTTT. It encodes CASTSTGVNEKLFF. Supplemented by reference TRBV2 and TRBJ1-4, the full variable domain reads EPEVTQTPSHQVTQMGQEVILRCVPISNHLYFYWYRQILGQKVEFLVSFYNNEISEKSEIFDDQFSVERPDGSNFTLKIRSTKLEDSAMYFCASTSTGVNEKLFFGSGTQLSVL.

The chain has TRBV14 and TRBJ2-7; 10 bases are shared with TRBD1. Trimming removed 1 base from V and 3 bases from J; junction bases left unmatched: 3. The CDR3 is 15 amino acids. Germline V CDR1 and CDR2: SGHDN, FVKESK. The CDR3 DNA follows: TGTGCCAGCAGCCAAGGGACAGGGGGGTACTACGAGCAGTACTTC. Its translation: CASSQGTGGYYEQYF.